Listed below are T cell receptor beta chains from one sample, sequenced in a study of control samples from healthy donors and cancer patients. TCRdb's table, derived via immunoSEQ multiplex PCR, lists solely in-frame clones and lacks some. The sample has about 160,000 clones; around 90% are singletons. The specimen sequenced was blood. These receptors all stem from a young woman in good health. The CDR3 runs from the conserved cysteine through the conserved F or W. Each record gives: D gene, J gene, V gene, clone size, CDR3 protein, CDR3 DNA. A D gene is named only where the DNA matches it firmly. Rows give clone size only sometimes, using once, few, many, or a class for an expanded clone.

D: TRBD1
J: TRBJ2-1
V: TRBV24-1
size: -
CDR3: CATSDPSGGEQFF
DNA: TGTGCCACCAGTGATCCATCAGGGGGTGAGCAGTTCTTC

D: -
J: TRBJ2-4
V: TRBV25-1
size: -
CDR3: CASSAQTGPRNF
DNA: TGTGCCAGCAGTGCCCAAACCGGGCCGCGGAACTTC

D: TRBD2
J: TRBJ2-1
V: TRBV7-2
size: -
CDR3: CASSHPTSGSVHNEQFF
DNA: TGTGCCAGCAGCCACCCCACTAGCGGGAGTGTCCACAATGAGCAGTTCTTC

D: -
J: TRBJ2-7
V: TRBV19
size: -
CDR3: CASSFTTGLTSYEQYF
DNA: TGTGCCAGTAGCTTCACCACCGGGCTTACCTCCTACGAGCAGTACTTC

D: -
J: TRBJ2-3
V: TRBV18
size: -
CDR3: CASSYRTGGDTQYF
DNA: TGTGCCAGCTCATACAGGACGGGTGGAGATACGCAGTATTTT

D: TRBD2
J: TRBJ2-7
V: TRBV27
size: -
CDR3: CASSQGLAGVYEQYF
DNA: TGTGCCAGCAGTCAGGGACTAGCGGGAGTTTACGAGCAGTACTTC

D: -
J: TRBJ2-5
V: TRBV10-3
size: -
CDR3: CAISESRRGGTETQYF
DNA: TGTGCCATCAGTGAGTCGAGGAGAGGGGGGACGGAGACCCAGTACTTC

D: -
J: TRBJ2-6
V: TRBV28
size: -
CDR3: CASPARYADKGANVLTF
DNA: TGTGCCAGCCCAGCAAGGTACGCAGACAAGGGGGCCAACGTCCTGACTTTC

D: TRBD1
J: TRBJ2-3
V: TRBV4-3
size: -
CDR3: CASSQDLDRVSDTQYF
DNA: TGCGCCAGCAGCCAAGATTTAGACAGGGTCTCGGATACGCAGTATTTT

D: TRBD1
J: TRBJ2-7
V: TRBV7-2
size: -
CDR3: CASSLDRGPYEQYF
DNA: TGTGCCAGCAGCTTGGACAGGGGCCCCTACGAGCAGTACTTC

D: -
J: TRBJ1-4
V: TRBV4-1
size: -
CDR3: CASSQEAGANEKLFF
DNA: TGCGCCAGCAGCCAAGAGGCAGGGGCGAATGAAAAACTGTTTTTT

D: TRBD1
J: TRBJ1-6
V: TRBV11-2
size: once
CDR3: CASSLDGPGGRNSPLHF
DNA: TGTGCCAGCAGCTTAGATGGGCCAGGGGGCCGTAATTCACCCCTCCACTTT

D: -
J: TRBJ2-3
V: TRBV24-1
size: -
CDR3: CATSGSVFRTQYF
DNA: TGTGCCACCAGTGGTTCTGTATTTCGCACGCAGTATTTT

D: -
J: TRBJ2-5
V: TRBV4-3
size: -
CDR3: CASSQDFGGVGTQYF
DNA: TGCGCCAGCAGCCAAGATTTCGGGGGCGTAGGGACCCAGTACTTC

D: -
J: TRBJ2-7
V: TRBV5-4
size: -
CDR3: CASSLGGKYEQYF
DNA: TGTGCCAGCAGTCTAGGAGGAAAGTACGAGCAGTACTTC

D: TRBD2
J: TRBJ2-3
V: TRBV14
size: -
CDR3: CASSQDQRDPPYTQYF
DNA: TGTGCCAGCAGCCAAGATCAGCGGGACCCTCCATATACGCAGTATTTT

D: -
J: TRBJ1-2
V: TRBV28
size: -
CDR3: CASSQGQRYGYTF
DNA: TGTGCCAGCAGTCAAGGACAGAGATATGGCTACACCTTC

D: -
J: TRBJ1-5
V: TRBV6-5
size: -
CDR3: CASSRTVNQPQHF
DNA: TGTGCCAGCAGTCGGACAGTCAATCAGCCCCAGCATTTT

D: -
J: TRBJ2-1
V: TRBV12-5
size: -
CDR3: CASETGTNSYNEQFF
DNA: TGTGCTAGTGAAACCGGGACAAACTCCTACAATGAGCAGTTCTTC

D: -
J: TRBJ2-4
V: TRBV3-1/TRBV3-2
size: -
CDR3: CASSQLSDGNIQYF
DNA: TGTGCCAGCAGCCAACTGTCGGACGGGAACATTCAGTACTTC

D: TRBD2
J: TRBJ2-7
V: TRBV3-1/TRBV3-2
size: -
CDR3: CASSPNGGRRQYF
DNA: TGTGCCAGCAGCCCCAACGGCGGGAGAAGACAGTACTTC

D: -
J: TRBJ2-7
V: TRBV29-1
size: -
CDR3: CSVGRQGASTAGEWGEQYF
DNA: TGCAGCGTTGGTAGACAGGGTGCGTCTACGGCGGGAGAATGGGGCGAGCAGTACTTC

D: -
J: TRBJ1-1
V: TRBV5-6
size: -
CDR3: CASSLGREVAFF
DNA: TGTGCCAGCAGCTTGGGTAGGGAAGTAGCTTTCTTT

D: -
J: TRBJ2-3
V: TRBV7-3
size: -
CDR3: CASSPTRITDTQYF
DNA: TGTGCCAGCAGCCCCACTAGAATCACAGATACGCAGTATTTT

D: -
J: TRBJ2-7
V: TRBV12-3/TRBV12-4
size: -
CDR3: CASSPGYEQYF
DNA: TGTGCCAGCAGCCCCGGGTACGAGCAGTACTTC

D: TRBD2
J: TRBJ2-1
V: TRBV19
size: -
CDR3: CASSISGRSYNEQFF
DNA: TGTGCCAGTAGTATCAGCGGGAGATCTTACAATGAGCAGTTCTTC

D: -
J: TRBJ2-3
V: TRBV19
size: -
CDR3: CASSILGTDTQYF
DNA: TGTGCCAGTAGTATTCTCGGCACAGATACGCAGTATTTT

D: -
J: TRBJ1-6
V: TRBV9
size: -
CDR3: CASSVAEYNSPLHF
DNA: TGTGCCAGCAGCGTAGCGGAGTATAATTCACCCCTCCACTTT

D: TRBD2
J: TRBJ2-1
V: TRBV6-4
size: -
CDR3: CASSASGLASAREQFF
DNA: TGTGCCAGCAGTGCAAGCGGACTAGCGTCTGCACGGGAGCAGTTCTTC

D: -
J: TRBJ1-5
V: TRBV6-2/TRBV6-3
size: -
CDR3: CASSSSGQPQHF
DNA: TGTGCCAGCAGTTCATCGGGACAGCCCCAGCATTTT

D: TRBD2
J: TRBJ2-7
V: TRBV6-5
size: -
CDR3: CASIGTSGNYEQYF
DNA: TGTGCCAGCATCGGGACTAGCGGGAACTACGAGCAGTACTTC

D: -
J: TRBJ2-1
V: TRBV5-8
size: once
CDR3: CASSRNGQGKGNEQFF
DNA: TGTGCCAGCAGCAGGAATGGTCAGGGGAAGGGCAATGAGCAGTTCTTC

D: TRBD2
J: TRBJ2-1
V: TRBV9
size: -
CDR3: CASSVGLAGTDEQFF
DNA: TGTGCCAGCAGCGTAGGACTAGCGGGAACGGATGAGCAGTTCTTC

D: -
J: TRBJ1-5
V: TRBV12-3/TRBV12-4
size: -
CDR3: CASSPDGNQPQHF
DNA: TGTGCCAGCAGCCCGGACGGCAATCAGCCCCAGCATTTT

D: TRBD1
J: TRBJ1-1
V: TRBV28
size: -
CDR3: CASSSPGTGIALRAFF
DNA: TGTGCCAGCAGTTCCCCGGGGACAGGGATTGCGCTGCGGGCTTTCTTT